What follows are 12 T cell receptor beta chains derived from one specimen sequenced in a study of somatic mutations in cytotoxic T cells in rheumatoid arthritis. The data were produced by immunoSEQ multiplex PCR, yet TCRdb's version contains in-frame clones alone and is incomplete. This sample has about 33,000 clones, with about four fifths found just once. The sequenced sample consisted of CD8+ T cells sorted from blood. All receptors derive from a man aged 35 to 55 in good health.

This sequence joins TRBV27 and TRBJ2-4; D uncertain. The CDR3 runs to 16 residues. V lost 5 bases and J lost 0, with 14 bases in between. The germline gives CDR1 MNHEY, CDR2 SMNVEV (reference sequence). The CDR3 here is CASSMLGAIAKNIQYF. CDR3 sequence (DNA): TGTGCCAGCAGTATGTTAGGAGCAATAGCCAAAAACATTCAGTACTTC.

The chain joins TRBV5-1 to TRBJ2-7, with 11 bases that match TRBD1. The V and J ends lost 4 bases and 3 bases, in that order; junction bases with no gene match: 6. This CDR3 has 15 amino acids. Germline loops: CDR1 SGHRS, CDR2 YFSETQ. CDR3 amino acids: CASSGGQGALYEQYF. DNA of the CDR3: TGCGCCAGCAGCGGTGGACAGGGGGCTCTCTACGAGCAGTACTTC.

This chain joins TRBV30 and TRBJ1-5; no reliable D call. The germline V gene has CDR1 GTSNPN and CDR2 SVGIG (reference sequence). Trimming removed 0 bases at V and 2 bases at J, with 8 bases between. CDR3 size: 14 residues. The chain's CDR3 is CAWSVEVGNQPQHF. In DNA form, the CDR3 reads TGTGCCTGGAGTGTGGAGGTCGGCAATCAGCCCCAGCATTTT.

The CDR3 sequence is CASSEGTGGVETQYF. CDR3 nucleotides: TGTGCCAGCAGCGAGGGGACAGGGGGCGTTGAGACCCAGTACTTC. The chain employs TRBV9 and TRBJ2-5; 12 bases fit TRBD1. This CDR3 has 15 residues. V dropped 3 bases and J dropped 5; count of bases not matched to a gene: 5. Germline loops: CDR1 SGDLS, CDR2 YYNGEE.

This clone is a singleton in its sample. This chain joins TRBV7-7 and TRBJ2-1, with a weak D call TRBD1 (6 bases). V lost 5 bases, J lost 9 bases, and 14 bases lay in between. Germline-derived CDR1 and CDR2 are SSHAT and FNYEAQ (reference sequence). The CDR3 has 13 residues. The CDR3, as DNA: TGTGCCAGCAGCACCGGACAGCTCAGTGAGCAGTTCTTC. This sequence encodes CASSTGQLSEQFF.

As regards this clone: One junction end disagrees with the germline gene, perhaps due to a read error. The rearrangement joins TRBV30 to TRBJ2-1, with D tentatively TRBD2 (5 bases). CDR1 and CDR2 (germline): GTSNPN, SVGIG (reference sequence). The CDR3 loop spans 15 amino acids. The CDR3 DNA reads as TGTGCCTGGAGTGTACACCTAGCCTCCAACAATGAGCAGTTCTTC. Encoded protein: CAWSVHLASNNEQFF.

As DNA, the CDR3 is TGCGCCAGCAGTCAATCGAGGGACAGGGCAAACCGCGAGCAGTACTTC. Protein product: CASSQSRDRANREQYF. The chain has TRBV23-1 and TRBJ2-7, with 9 positions matching TRBD1. TRBV23-1 qualifies as an ORF whose function is uncertain. Trimming at V came to 0 bases and at J to 6 bases, leaving 9 bases not matched to a gene. This CDR3 has 16 amino acids.

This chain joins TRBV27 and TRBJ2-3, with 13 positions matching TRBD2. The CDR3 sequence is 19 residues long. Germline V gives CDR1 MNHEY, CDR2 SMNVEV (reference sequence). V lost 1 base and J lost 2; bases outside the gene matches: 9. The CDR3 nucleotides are TGTGCCAGCAGTTTATATGGACTAGCGGGAGCTGGGTCCACAGATACGCAGTATTTT. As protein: CASSLYGLAGAGSTDTQYF.

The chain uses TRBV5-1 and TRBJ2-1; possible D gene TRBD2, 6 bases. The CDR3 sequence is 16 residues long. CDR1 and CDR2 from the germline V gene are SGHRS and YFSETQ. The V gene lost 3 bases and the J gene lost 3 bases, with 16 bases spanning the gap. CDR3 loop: CASSSGTLEGYNEQFF. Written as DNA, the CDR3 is TGCGCCAGCAGCTCCGGGACTCTGGAGGGCTACAATGAGCAGTTCTTC. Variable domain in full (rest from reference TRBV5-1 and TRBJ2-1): KAGVTQTPRYLIKTRGQQVTLSCSPISGHRSVSWYQQTPGQGLQFLFEYFSETQRNKGNFPGRFSGRQFSNSRSEMNVSTLELGDSALYLCASSSGTLEGYNEQFFGPGTRLTVL.

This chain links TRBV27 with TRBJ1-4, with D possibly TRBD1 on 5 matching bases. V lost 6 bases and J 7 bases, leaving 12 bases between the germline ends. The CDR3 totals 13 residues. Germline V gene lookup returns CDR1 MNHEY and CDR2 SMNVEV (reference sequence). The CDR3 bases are TGTGCCAGCAGGGTAGAGGGGTCTGAAAAACTGTTTTTT. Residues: CASRVEGSEKLFF.

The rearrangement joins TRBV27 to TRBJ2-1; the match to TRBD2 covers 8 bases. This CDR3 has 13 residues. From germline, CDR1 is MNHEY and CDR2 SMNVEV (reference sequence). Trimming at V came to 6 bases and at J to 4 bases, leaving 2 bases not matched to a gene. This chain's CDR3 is CASSLAGYNEQFF. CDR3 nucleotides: TGTGCCAGCAGCCTAGCGGGTTACAATGAGCAGTTCTTC.

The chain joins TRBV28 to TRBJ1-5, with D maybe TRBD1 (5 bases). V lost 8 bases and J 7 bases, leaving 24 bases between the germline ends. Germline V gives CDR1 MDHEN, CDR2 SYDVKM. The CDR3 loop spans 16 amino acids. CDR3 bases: TGTGCCAGCGATCTCGACCCATTTCAGGGCGGGCAGCCCCAGCATTTT. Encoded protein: CASDLDPFQGGQPQHF.